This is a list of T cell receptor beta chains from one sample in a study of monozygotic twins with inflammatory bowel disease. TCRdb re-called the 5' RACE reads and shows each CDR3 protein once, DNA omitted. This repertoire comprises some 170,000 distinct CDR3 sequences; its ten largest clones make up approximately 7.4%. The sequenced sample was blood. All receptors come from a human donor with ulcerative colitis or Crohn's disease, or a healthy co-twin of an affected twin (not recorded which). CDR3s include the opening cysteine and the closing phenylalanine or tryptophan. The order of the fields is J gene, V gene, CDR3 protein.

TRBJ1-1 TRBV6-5 CASSMNTEAFF
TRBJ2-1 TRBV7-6 CASSLSAGARNEQFF
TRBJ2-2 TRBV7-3 CASSLTGFGTGELFF
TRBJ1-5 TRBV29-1 CSVLTGKAQPQHF
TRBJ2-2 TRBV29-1 CSVRQGSVTGELFF
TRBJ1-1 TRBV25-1 CASSGGKGAEAFF
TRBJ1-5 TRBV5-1 CASSPGTGGRSNQPQHF
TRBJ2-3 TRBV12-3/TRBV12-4 CASSLAGNTQYF
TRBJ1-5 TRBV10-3 CAGSRGEGQPQHF
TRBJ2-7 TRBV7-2 CASSPNGRNYEQYF
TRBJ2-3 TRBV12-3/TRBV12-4 CASSFFRADTQYF
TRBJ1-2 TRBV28 CASSPWAETNYGYTF
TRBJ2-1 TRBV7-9 CASSLASQYNEQFF
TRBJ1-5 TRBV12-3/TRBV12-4 CASSSSSTGRGVYQPQHF
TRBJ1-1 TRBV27 CASSFAGGTEAFF
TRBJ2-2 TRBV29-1 CSVRRQVGELFF
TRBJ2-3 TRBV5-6 CASSFNRGITDTQYF
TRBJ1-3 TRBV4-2 CASSHSADRAVGYTIYF
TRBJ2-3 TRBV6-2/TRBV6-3 CASSYPWTDTQYF
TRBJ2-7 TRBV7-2 CASSRPTSAYEQYF
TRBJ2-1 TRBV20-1 CRIRGSYNEQFF
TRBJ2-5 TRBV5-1 CASSLATVKETQYF
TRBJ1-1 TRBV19 CASSIGRGNTEAFF
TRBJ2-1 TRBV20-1 CSARDRRASSAIRGQQFF
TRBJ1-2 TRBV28 CASSLRNRGTYYGYTF
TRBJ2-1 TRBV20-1 CSAGDREYNEQFF
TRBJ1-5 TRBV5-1 CASSDGVQQPQHF
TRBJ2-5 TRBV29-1 CSVGGTRPQETQYF
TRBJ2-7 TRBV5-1 CASSLDRKYEQYF
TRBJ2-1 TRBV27 CASTRTSGNSEQFF
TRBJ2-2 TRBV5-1 CASSLFIENTGELFF
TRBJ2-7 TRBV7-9 CASSLETGRYYEQYF
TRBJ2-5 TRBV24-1 CATSSPGGAQETQYF
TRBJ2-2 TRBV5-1 CASSFVSGGSYTGELFF
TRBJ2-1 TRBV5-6 CASSLYISDSPYNEQFF
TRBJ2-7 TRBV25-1 CASSETGSYEQYF
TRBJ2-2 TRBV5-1 CASSPVTGSVAGELFF
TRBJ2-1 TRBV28 CASSFTPLAGVRGEQFF
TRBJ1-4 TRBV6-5 CASSFRPGAQDSTNEKLFF
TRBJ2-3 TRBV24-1 CATSDYNRGLLDTQYF
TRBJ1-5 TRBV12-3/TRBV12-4 CASSLRGTVNQPQHF
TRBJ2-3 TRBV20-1 CSAREGGGGAADTQYF
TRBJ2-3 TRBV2 CASSESFRTHTDTQYF
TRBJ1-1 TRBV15 CATSRGENTEAFF
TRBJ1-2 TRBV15 CATSRDAGPSSAYGYTF
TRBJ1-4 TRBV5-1 CASSPGTRNEKLFF
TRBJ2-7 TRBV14 CASSQTLAGVPLLGEQYF
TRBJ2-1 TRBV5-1 CASSFQDGSGDEQFF